This T cell receptor beta chain was observed in a study of naive and memory T cell subsets. Deletions cut 11 bases from V and 2 bases from J, with 13 bases between. The CDR3 consists of 13 residues. Germline V gives CDR1 ENHRY, CDR2 SYGVKD. Findings of the study overall: Naive repertoires, especially CD8, held a few larger clonotypes, possibly memory cells re-expressing CD45RA. The power law exponent of TCR abundance differed between naive and memory cells. Gini index rose across naive, CM, EM and EMRA in CD4 and CD8.

Two oligonucleotides, mixed equimolar, formed the beta constant-region primer covering TRBC1 and TRBC2. The ligated cDNA underwent four PCR rounds using SP2 and nested alpha and beta constant-region primers. TCRdb processed the UMI-ligation and nested PCR reads anew with MiXCR; each CDR3 protein has one entry. The table records 120,000 to 150,000 distinct CDR3 sequences, about 23% of them present only once. CD4+ T cell IFNgamma after overnight CMV lysate exposure gave donor CMV status. Comments on this clonotype: Its antigen remains unidentified.

The sequence derives from a human donor in good health. The chain carries TRBV10-3 and TRBJ1-5; D gene uncertain. The sample taken for sequencing was naive CD4+ T cells from blood. CDR3: CALSRDGNQPQHF. CDR3 bases: TGTGCCCTATCACGGGATGGCAATCAGCCCCAGCATTTT.